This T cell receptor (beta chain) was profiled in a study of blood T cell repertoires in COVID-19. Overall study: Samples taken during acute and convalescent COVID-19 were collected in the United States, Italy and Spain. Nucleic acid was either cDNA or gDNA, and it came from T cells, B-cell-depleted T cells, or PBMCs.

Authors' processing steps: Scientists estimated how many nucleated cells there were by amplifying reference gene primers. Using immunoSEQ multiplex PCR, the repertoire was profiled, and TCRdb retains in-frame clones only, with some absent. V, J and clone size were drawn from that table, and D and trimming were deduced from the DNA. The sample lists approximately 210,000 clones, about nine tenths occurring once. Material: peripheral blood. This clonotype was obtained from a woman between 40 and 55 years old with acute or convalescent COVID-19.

The chain's CDR3 is CASSTTPGQGIAEAFF. Here the CDR3 DNA reads TGTGCCAGTAGTACAACACCGGGACAGGGGATAGCTGAAGCTTTCTTT. The chain couples TRBV19 to TRBJ1-1, with TRBD1 matching over 10 bases. Germline V gene lookup returns CDR1 LNHDA and CDR2 SQIVND (reference sequence). This CDR3 has 16 amino acids. J lost 6 bases, V lost 4 bases, and 11 bases had no gene match.